The 8 T cell receptor beta chains below all came from one sample that was sequenced in a study of blood T cell repertoires in COVID-19. Profiling relied on immunoSEQ multiplex PCR, and the TCRdb table lists in-frame clones only, not all of them. The sample records roughly 40,000 clones, approximately 91% being singletons. The material sequenced was peripheral blood. The receptors stem from a human donor in a cohort sampled during active COVID-19.

This chain uses TRBV7-9 with TRBJ2-1; 10 nucleotides agree with TRBD2. Germline V CDR1 and CDR2: SEHNR, FQNEAQ (reference sequence). V shed 5 bases and J 0 bases; nucleotides not matched to a gene: 7. This CDR3 has 17 amino acids. CDR3: CASSPQLAGSSYNEQFF. The CDR3 DNA sequence: TGTGCCAGCAGCCCCCAACTAGCGGGGAGCTCCTACAATGAGCAGTTCTTC.

The chain couples TRBV21-1 to TRBJ2-7; TRBD1 is the table's D call, not checked against the DNA. TRBV21-1 is classified as a pseudogene. The CDR3 sequence is 18 residues long. CDR3 sequence reads: CASSATRLGQGISYEQYF. The CDR3 region has the DNA TGTGCCAGCAGCGCAACCCGCCTTGGACAGGGCATCTCCTACGAGCAGTACTTC.

The J gene is TRBJ2-7, the V gene TRBV5-1, with a weak D call TRBD2 (5 bases). V lost 1 base and J lost 5, with 19 bases in between. This CDR3 is built from 16 residues. Germline values: CDR1 SGHRS, CDR2 YFSETQ. The CDR3 DNA reads as TGCGCCAGCAGCTTGAGAGGGATAGGGAATCCTGACGAGCAGTACTTC. It translates to CASSLRGIGNPDEQYF.

This sequence joins TRBV4-1 and TRBJ1-5; TRBD1 agrees at 7 bases. Germline-derived CDR1 and CDR2 are MGHRA and YSYEKL. V was pared by 0 bases and J by 5 bases, with 16 bases of the junction left unmatched. The CDR3 covers 19 residues. The CDR3 nucleotides read TGCGCCAGCAGCCAAGATAGGGCTAGAGGCAGGGGGGTAGATCAGCCCCAGCATTTT. Protein product: CASSQDRARGRGVDQPQHF.

This clone was picked up a small number of times. One end of the junction is discordant with germline, which a read error may explain. V gene TRBV2 combines with J gene TRBJ1-2, with 8 positions matching TRBD1. CDR3 length equals 12 residues. The germline CDR1 and CDR2 sequences are SNHLY and FYNNEI. CDR3 protein: CASSERADRAPF. DNA of the CDR3: TGTGCCAGCAGTGAACGCGCGGACAGGGCCCCCTTC.

The chain combines TRBV10-2 with TRBJ2-7; a possible D gene is TRBD1 (6 bases). The V end lost 0 bases, the J end lost 3 bases, and 9 bases lay between the germline ends. CDR3 size: 14 residues. From germline, CDR1 is WSHSY and CDR2 SAAADI. The CDR3 is CASSESDRRYEQYF. The CDR3 bases are TGCGCCAGCAGTGAGTCCGACAGGCGCTACGAGCAGTACTTC.

The chain employs TRBV10-2 and TRBJ1-2; D might be TRBD1 (6 bases). Germline CDR1 is WSHSY and CDR2 is SAAADI. CDR3 length: 10 residues. With 8 bases removed from V and 6 bases from J, the gap between germline ends came to 7 bases. CDR3 sequence reads: CASGTNGYTF. CDR3 sequence (DNA): TGCGCCAGCGGGACAAATGGCTACACCTTC.

J is TRBJ2-7 and V is TRBV10-3, with D tentatively TRBD2 (6 bases). Trimming took 6 bases from V and 6 from J, leaving 18 bases between them. Germline-derived CDR1 and CDR2 are ENHRY and SYGVKD. The CDR3 is made up of 14 amino acids. The CDR3 loop reads CAIRNGTLQTEQYF. The CDR3 DNA follows: TGTGCCATCAGAAACGGGACTCTCCAGACCGAGCAGTACTTC.